The 4 T cell receptor beta chains below all came from one sample that was sequenced in a study of blood T cell repertoires in COVID-19. TCRdb's copy holds only in-frame clones and misses some; the assay was immunoSEQ multiplex PCR. The table has some 74,000 clones, roughly 76% seen once. Sequencing was done on a sample of peripheral blood. These receptors were taken from a man aged 70-80 years with active or convalescent COVID-19.

This chain joins TRBV18 and TRBJ1-2; the D gene is possibly TRBD1 (6 bases). The CDR3 is 16 residues long. The V end was cut by 0 bases, the J end by 4 bases, with 15 bases between. Looked up from germline, CDR1 is KGHSH and CDR2 is LQKENI. The CDR3 sequence: CASSPPSQGTSYGYTF. CDR3 DNA sequence: TGTGCCAGCTCACCACCGAGCCAGGGGACGTCCTATGGCTACACCTTC.

This chain links TRBV29-1 with TRBJ2-6; TRBD1 might be the D (5 bases). This CDR3 has 13 residues. Per the germline V gene, CDR1 is SQVTM and CDR2 is ANQGSEA. Between the trimmed V and J ends, which lost 6 bases and 1 base, there was a span of 7 bases. The CDR3, as DNA: TGCAGCGTACAGGAATCTGGGGCCAACGTCCTGACTTTC. Translating it yields CSVQESGANVLTF.

The chain carries TRBV4-1 and TRBJ1-4, with 10 positions matching TRBD1. The CDR3 runs to 16 residues. With V trimmed by 0 bases and J by 8 bases, 6 bases remained unmatched. The germline V gene encodes CDR1 MGHRA and CDR2 YSYEKL. In nucleotides, the CDR3 is TGCGCCAGCAGCCAAGAGGGACAGGGGCTTCGAGAAAAACTGTTTTTT. This codes for CASSQEGQGLREKLFF.

This clone was observed a few times. The chain combines TRBV10-3 with TRBJ1-5; D gene ambiguous. The germline gives CDR1 ENHRY, CDR2 SYGVKD. The CDR3 runs 12 residues. V was clipped by 2 bases and J by 4 bases, with 3 bases between them. The CDR3 DNA is TGTGCCATCAGTGAGCTAAATCAGCCCCAGCATTTT. Translation: CAISELNQPQHF.